These 2 T cell receptor beta chains share one sample of origin, sequenced in a study of blood T cells in healthy people across ages (dated by TCRdb to the mid-2010s). The library relied on 5' RACE. The sequencing machine was an Illumina HiSeq 2500. A second PCR of 7 to 11 cycles was performed with a sample-barcoded 5' primer and a J-beta primer mix. TCRdb trimmed public reads at Q25 via fastp, called clones via MiXCR and kept in-frame beta chains. Here each entry gathers all rows of one CDR3 protein and keeps the most common genes and DNA. For this sample there are more than 700,000 distinct CDR3 sequences; about 47% appear just once. The ten largest clones represent 15% to 20% of the sample. Sequencing input: blood. The receptor source for this set is a man older than 75 in good health.

This clonotype was observed a handful of times. V and J are TRBV7-7 and TRBJ2-5, with 7 bases fitting TRBD2. Germline V gene sequence: CDR1 SSHAT, CDR2 FNYEAQ (reference sequence). The CDR3 spans 14 residues. V shed 4 bases and J 5 bases; nucleotides not matched to a gene: 7. The CDR3 sequence is CASSSGGLGETQYF. The DNA of the CDR3 is TGTGCCAGCAGCTCGGGGGGTTTAGGGGAGACCCAGTACTTC.

This clonotype showed up just once. This sequence joins TRBV28 and TRBJ1-5, with unresolved D. Germline lookup yields CDR1 MDHEN and CDR2 SYDVKM. The CDR3 loop spans 16 amino acids. V lost 2 bases, J lost 4 bases, and 15 bases lay in between. CDR3 nucleotides: TGTGCCAGCAGTTTAGACGACGGACTCGGTAATCAGCCCCAGCATTTT. This translates into CASSLDDGLGNQPQHF.